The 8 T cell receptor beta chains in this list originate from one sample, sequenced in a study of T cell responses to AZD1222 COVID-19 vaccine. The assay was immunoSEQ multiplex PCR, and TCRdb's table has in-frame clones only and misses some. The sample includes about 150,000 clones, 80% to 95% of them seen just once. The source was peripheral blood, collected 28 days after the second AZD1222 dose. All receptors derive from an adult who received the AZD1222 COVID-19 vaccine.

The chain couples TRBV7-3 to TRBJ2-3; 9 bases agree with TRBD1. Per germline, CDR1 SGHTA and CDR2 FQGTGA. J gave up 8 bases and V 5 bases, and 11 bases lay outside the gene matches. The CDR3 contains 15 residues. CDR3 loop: CASSPTGQGGSTQYF. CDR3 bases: TGTGCCAGCAGCCCAACGGGACAGGGAGGATCTACGCAGTATTTT.

The CDR3 DNA reads TGTGCCAGTAGTGAGGTTCGACAGCAGGCCTACGAGCAGTACTTC. Translating gives CASSEVRQQAYEQYF. The V gene is TRBV19, the J gene TRBJ2-7; D might be TRBD1 (5 bases). Germline V gene sequence: CDR1 LNHDA, CDR2 SQIVND (reference sequence). This CDR3 contains 15 residues. Trimming cost V 5 bases and J 2 bases, with 16 bases left between them.

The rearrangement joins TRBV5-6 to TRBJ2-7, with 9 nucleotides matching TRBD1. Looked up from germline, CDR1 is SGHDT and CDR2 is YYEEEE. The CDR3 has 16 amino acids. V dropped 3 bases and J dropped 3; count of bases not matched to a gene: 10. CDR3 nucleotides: TGTGCCAGCAGCTCAGCCGGGACAGGGTTGAACTACGAGCAGTACTTC. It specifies CASSSAGTGLNYEQYF.

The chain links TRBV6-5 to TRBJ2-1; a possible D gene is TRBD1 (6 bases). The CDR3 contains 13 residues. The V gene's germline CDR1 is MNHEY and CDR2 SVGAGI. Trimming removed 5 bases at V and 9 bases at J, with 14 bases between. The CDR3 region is CASSPRGGGEQFF. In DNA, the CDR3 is TGTGCCAGCAGTCCCAGGGGCGGAGGTGAGCAGTTCTTC.

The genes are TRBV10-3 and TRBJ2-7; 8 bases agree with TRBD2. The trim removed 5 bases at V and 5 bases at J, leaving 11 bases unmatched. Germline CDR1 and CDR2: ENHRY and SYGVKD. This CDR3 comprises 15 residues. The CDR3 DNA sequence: TGTGCCATCAGTAAAGCGGGAGTGACTGCCAACGAGCAGTACTTC. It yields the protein CAISKAGVTANEQYF.

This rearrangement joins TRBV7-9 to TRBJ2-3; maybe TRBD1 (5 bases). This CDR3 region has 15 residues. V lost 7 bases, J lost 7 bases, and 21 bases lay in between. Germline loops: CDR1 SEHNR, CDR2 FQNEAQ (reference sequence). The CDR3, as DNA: TGTGCCAGCATCCAGATGACAGTAACTCTTAATACGCAGTATTTT. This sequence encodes CASIQMTVTLNTQYF.

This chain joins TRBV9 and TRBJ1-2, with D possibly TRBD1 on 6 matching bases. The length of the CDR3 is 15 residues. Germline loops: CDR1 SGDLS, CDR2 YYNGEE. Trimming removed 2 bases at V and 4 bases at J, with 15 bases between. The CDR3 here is CASSVGADSFYGYTF. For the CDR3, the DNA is TGTGCCAGCAGCGTCGGGGCGGACAGTTTCTATGGCTACACCTTC.

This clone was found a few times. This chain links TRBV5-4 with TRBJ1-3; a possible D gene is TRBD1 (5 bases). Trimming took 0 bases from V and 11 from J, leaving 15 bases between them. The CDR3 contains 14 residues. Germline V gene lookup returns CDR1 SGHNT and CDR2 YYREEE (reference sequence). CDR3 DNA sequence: TGTGCCAGCAGCTTGGAGTGGGACGGAGCAGCCATATATTTT. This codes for CASSLEWDGAAIYF.